This TCR beta chain was profiled in a study of blood T cell repertoires in COVID-19. Study overall: PBMCs, B-cell-depleted T cells, or T cells provided the cDNA or gDNA that made up the material.

This CDR3 is built from 15 residues. V lost 3 bases and J lost 5; bases outside the gene matches: 8. Germline lookup yields CDR1 LNHDA and CDR2 SQIVND (reference sequence). In the authors' workflow: Quantification of nucleated cells was approximated via reference gene primer amplification. Libraries were prepared by immunoSEQ multiplex PCR; TCRdb keeps only in-frame clonotypes and omits some of them. V, J and clone size derive from that table, while D and trimming were established from the DNA sequence. The repertoire holds approximately 93,000 clones, with over 70% as singletons. The chain combines TRBV19 with TRBJ2-5; 8 bases align to TRBD1. The TCR comes from a woman of 80 years or more with acute or convalescent COVID-19. The sample consisted of peripheral blood. In DNA form, the CDR3 reads TGTGCCAGTAGTATGTGGACAGGGTCTCAGGAGACCCAGTACTTC. Translation gives CASSMWTGSQETQYF.